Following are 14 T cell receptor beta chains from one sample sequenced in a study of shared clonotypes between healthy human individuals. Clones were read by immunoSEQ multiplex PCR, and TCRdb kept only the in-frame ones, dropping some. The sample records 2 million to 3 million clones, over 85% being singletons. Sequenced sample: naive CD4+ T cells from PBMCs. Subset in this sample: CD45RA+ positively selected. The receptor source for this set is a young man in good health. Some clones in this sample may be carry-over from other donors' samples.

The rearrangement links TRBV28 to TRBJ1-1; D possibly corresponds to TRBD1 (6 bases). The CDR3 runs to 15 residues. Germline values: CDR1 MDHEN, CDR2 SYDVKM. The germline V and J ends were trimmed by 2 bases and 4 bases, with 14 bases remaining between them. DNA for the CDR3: TGTGCCAGCAGTTTAGGGGGGGCGGGGAGCACTGAAGCTTTCTTT. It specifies CASSLGGAGSTEAFF.

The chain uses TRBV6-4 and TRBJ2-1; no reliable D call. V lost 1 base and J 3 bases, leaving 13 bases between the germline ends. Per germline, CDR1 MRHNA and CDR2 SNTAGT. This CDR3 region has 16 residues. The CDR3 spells CASSDFPRRNYNEQFF. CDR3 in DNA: TGTGCCAGCAGTGACTTCCCCCGGCGGAACTACAATGAGCAGTTCTTC.

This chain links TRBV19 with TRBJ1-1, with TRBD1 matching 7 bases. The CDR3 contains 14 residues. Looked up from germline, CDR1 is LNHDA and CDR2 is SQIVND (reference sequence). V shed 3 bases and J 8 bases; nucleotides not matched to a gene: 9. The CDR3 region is CASSIEQGREEAFF. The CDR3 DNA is TGTGCCAGTAGTATCGAACAGGGGCGCGAGGAAGCTTTCTTT.

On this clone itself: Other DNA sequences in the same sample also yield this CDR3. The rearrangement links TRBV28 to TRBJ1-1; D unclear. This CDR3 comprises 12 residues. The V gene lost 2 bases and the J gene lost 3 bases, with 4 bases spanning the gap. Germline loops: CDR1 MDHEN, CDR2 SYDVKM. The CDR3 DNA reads TGTGCCAGCAGTTTACTACACACTGAAGCTTTCTTT. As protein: CASSLLHTEAFF. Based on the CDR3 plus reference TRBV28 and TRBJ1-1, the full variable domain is DVKVTQSSRYLVKRTGEKVFLECVQDMDHENMFWYRQDPGLGLRLIYFSYDVKMKEKGDIPEGYSVSREKKERFSLILESASTNQTSMYLCASSLLHTEAFFGQGTRLTVV.

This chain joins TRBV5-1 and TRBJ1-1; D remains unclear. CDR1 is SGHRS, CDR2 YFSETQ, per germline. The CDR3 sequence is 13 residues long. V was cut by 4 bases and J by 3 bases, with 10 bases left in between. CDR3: CASSHEVDTEAFF. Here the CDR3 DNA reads TGCGCCAGCAGCCACGAAGTCGACACTGAAGCTTTCTTT.

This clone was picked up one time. The CDR3 coding sequence is TGCGCCAGCAGCTTGAGGCAGCCGATGAACACTGAAGCTTTCTTT. Translation: CASSLRQPMNTEAFF. This rearrangement joins TRBV5-1 to TRBJ1-1; D unclear. The germline gives CDR1 SGHRS, CDR2 YFSETQ. V shed 1 base and J shed 0 bases, with 10 bases lying between them. This CDR3 region has 15 residues.

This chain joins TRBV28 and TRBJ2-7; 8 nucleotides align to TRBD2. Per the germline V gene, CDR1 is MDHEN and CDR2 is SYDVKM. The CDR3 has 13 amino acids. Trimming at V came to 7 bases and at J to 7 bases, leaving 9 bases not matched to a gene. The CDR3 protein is CASTLAGFWEQYF. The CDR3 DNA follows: TGTGCCAGCACCTTAGCGGGGTTTTGGGAGCAGTACTTC.

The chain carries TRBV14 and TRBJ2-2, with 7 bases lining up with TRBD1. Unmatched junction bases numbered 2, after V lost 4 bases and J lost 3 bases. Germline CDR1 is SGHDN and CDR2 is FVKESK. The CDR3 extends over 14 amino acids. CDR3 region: CASSRDRDTGELFF. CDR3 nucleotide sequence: TGTGCCAGCAGCCGGGACAGAGACACCGGGGAGCTGTTTTTT.

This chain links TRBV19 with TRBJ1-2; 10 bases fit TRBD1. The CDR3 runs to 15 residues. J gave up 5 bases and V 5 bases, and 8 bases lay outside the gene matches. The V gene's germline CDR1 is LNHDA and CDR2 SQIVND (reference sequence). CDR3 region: CASSPGTGVRYGYTF. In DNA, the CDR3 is TGTGCCAGTAGTCCCGGGACAGGGGTACGATATGGCTACACCTTC.

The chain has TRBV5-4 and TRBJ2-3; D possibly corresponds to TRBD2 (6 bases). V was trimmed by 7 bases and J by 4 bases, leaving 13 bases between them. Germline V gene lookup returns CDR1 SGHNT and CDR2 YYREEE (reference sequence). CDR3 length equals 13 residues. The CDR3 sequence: CASLPRDSDTQYF. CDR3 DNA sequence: TGTGCCAGCTTGCCCCGGGACTCAGATACGCAGTATTTT. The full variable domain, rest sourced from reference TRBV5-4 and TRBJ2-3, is ETGVTQSPTHLIKTRGQQVTLRCSSQSGHNTVSWYQQALGQGPQFIFQYYREEENGRGNFPPRFSGLQFPNYSSELNVNALELDDSALYLCASLPRDSDTQYFGPGTRLTVL.

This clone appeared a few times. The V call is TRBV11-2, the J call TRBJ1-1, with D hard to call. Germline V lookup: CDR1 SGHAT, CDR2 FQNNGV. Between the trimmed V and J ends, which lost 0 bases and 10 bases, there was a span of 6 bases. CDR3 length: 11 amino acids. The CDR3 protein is CASSLEFVAFF. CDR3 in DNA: TGTGCCAGCAGCTTAGAGTTCGTAGCTTTCTTT.

CDR3 protein: CSVEQGTKNIQYF. CDR3 DNA sequence: TGCAGCGTTGAACAGGGAACCAAAAACATTCAGTACTTC. This chain connects TRBV29-1 to TRBJ2-4; tentative D call: TRBD1 (5 bases). V lost 2 bases and J lost 2, with 7 bases in between. This CDR3 spans 13 amino acids. CDR1 and CDR2 from the germline V gene are SQVTM and ANQGSEA. Supplemented by reference TRBV29-1 and TRBJ2-4, the full variable domain reads SAVISQKPSRDICQRGTSLTIQCQVDSQVTMMFWYRQQPGQSLTLIATANQGSEATYESGFVIDKFPISRPNLTFSTLTVSNMSPEDSSIYLCSVEQGTKNIQYFGAGTRLSVL.

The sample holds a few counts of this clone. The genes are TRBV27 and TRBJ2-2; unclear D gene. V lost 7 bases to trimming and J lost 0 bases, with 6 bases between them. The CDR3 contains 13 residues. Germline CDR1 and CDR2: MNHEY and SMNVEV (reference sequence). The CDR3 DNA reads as TGTGCCAGCACTGGTACGAACACCGGGGAGCTGTTTTTT. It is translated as CASTGTNTGELFF.

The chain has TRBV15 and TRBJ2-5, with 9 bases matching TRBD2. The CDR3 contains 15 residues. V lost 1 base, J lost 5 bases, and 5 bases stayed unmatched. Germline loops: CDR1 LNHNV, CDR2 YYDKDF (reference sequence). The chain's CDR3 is CATSRAGTSIETQYF. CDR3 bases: TGTGCCACCAGCAGAGCGGGGACTAGCATCGAGACCCAGTACTTC.